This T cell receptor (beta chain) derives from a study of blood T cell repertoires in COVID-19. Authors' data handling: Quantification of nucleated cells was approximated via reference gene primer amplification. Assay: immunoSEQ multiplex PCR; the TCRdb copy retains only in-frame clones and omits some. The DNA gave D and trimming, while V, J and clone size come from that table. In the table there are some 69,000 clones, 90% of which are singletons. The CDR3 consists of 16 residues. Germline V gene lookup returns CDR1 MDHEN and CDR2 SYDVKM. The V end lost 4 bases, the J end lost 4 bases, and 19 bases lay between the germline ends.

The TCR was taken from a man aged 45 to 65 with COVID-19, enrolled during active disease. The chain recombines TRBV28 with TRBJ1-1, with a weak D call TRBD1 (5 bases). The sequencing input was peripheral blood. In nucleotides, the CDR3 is TGTGCCAGCAGTTCGGGGGGGGAGGTCACTAGCACTGAAGCTTTCTTT. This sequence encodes CASSSGGEVTSTEAFF.